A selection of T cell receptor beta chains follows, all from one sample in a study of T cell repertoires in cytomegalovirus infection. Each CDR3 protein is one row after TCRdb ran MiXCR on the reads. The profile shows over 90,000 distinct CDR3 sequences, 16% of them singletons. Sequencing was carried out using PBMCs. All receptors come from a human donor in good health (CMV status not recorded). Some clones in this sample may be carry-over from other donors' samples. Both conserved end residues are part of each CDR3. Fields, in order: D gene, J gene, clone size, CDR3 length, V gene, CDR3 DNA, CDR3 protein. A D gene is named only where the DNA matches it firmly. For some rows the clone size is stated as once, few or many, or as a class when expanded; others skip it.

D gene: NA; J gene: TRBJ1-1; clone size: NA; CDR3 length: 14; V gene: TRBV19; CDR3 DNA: TGTGCCACTCGTAACGCGCAAATGAACACTGAAGCTTTCTTT; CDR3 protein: CATRNAQMNTEAFF
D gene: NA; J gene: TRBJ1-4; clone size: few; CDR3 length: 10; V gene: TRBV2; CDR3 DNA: TGTGCCAGCAGGGATGAAAAACTGTTTTTT; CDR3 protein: CASRDEKLFF
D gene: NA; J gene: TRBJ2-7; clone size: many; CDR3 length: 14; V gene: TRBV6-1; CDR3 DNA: TGTGCCAGCTATGCGGGGACAAGCTCCTACGAGCAGTACTTC; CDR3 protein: CASYAGTSSYEQYF
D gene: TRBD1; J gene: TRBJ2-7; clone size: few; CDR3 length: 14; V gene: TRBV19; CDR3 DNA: TGTGCCAGTGGAGCCGGGACAGGGTCTTACGAGCAGTACTTC; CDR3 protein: CASGAGTGSYEQYF
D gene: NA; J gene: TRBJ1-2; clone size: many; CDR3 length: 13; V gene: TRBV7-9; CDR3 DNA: TGTGCCAGCAGCCCCGGGGAAGGAGGGGGCTACACCTTC; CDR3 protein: CASSPGEGGGYTF
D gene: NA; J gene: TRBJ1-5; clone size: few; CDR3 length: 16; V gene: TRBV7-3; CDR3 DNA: TGTGCCAGCAGCTCCGACCCCCTGGGAAGCAATCAGCCCCAGCATTTT; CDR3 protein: CASSSDPLGSNQPQHF
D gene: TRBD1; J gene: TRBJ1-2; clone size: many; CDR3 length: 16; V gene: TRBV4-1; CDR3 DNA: TGCGCCAGCAGCCAGCAAGCTCTACAGGGGTTGAGGGGCTACACCTTC; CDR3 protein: CASSQQALQGLRGYTF
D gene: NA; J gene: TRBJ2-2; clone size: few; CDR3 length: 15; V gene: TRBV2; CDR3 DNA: TGTGCCAGCAGTGAAATTAGGGGGGCCGGGGGGGAGCTGTTTTTT; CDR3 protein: CASSEIRGAGGELFF
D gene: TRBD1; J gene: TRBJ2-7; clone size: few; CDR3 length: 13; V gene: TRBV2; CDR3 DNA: TGTGCCAGCAGTCAGGGACAGCTCCGCGGGCAGTACTTC; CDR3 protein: CASSQGQLRGQYF
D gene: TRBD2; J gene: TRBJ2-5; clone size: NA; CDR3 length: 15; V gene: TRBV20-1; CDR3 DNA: TGCAGTGCTTCGACTAGCGGTTCCTGGGGAGAGACCCAGTACTTC; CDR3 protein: CSASTSGSWGETQYF
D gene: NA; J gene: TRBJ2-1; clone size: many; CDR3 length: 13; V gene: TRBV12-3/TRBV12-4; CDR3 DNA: TGTGCCAGCCAAGCGAGTTCCTACAATGAGCAGTTCTTC; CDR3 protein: CASQASSYNEQFF
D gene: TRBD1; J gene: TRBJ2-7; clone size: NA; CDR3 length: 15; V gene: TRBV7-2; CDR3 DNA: TGTGCCAGCAGCTCCCCCGCGACAGGGAGACACGAGCAGTACTTC; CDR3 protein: CASSSPATGRHEQYF
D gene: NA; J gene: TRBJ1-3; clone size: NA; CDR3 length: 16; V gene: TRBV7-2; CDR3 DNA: TGTGCCAGCAGCTTACGCGGGGATAGCTCTGGAAACACCATATATTTT; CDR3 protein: CASSLRGDSSGNTIYF
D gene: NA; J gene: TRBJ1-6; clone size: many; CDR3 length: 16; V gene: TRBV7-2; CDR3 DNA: TGTGCCAGCAGCTTCTCTAGGGGAGGGAAGCCTTCACCCCTCCACTTT; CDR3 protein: CASSFSRGGKPSPLHF
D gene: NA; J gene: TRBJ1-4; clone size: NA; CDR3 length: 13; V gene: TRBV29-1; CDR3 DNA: TGCAGCGTCGAACAGCGACCTAATGAAAAACTGTTTTTT; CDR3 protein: CSVEQRPNEKLFF
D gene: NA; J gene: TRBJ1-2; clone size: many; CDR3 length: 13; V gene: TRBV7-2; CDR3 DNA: TGTGCCAGCAGCCCCCAACAGTCCTATGGCTACACCTTC; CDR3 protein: CASSPQQSYGYTF
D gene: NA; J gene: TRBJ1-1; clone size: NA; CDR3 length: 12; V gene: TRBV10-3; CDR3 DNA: TGTGCCATCAGCCAGGTGGGCACTGAAGCTTTCTTT; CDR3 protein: CAISQVGTEAFF
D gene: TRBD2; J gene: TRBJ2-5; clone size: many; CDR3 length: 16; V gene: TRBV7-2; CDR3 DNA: TGTGCCAGCAGCACCGCCGGGACTAGCGGGGCAGAGACCCAGTACTTC; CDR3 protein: CASSTAGTSGAETQYF
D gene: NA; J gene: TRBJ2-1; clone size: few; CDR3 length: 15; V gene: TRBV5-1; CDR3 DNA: TGCGCCAGCAGTTTAGATCCGGACCCTTATTTTGAGCAGTTCTTC; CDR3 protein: CASSLDPDPYFEQFF
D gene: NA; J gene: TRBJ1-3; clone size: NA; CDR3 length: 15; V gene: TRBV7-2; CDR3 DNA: TGTGCCAGCAGCTTAGAAGTCCTCTCTGGAAACACCATATATTTT; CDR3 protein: CASSLEVLSGNTIYF
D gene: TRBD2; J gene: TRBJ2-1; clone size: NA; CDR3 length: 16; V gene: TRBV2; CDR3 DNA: TGTGCCAGCAGGTCAAGACTAGCGGGGGGTTACAATGAGCAGTTCTTC; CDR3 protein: CASRSRLAGGYNEQFF
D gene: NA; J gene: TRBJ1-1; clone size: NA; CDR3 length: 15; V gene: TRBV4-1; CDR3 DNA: TGCGCCAGCAGCCATAGATTCCAGGGTGGCACTGAAGCTTTCTTT; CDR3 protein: CASSHRFQGGTEAFF
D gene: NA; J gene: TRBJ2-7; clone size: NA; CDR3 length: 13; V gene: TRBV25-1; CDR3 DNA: TGTGCCAGCAGTGGAGGGTCCAGGGCCGAGCAGTACTTC; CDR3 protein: CASSGGSRAEQYF
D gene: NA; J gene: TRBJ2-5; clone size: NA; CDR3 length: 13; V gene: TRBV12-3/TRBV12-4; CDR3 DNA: TGTGCCAGCAGGGCTAGCATCCAAGAGACCCAGTACTTC; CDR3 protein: CASRASIQETQYF
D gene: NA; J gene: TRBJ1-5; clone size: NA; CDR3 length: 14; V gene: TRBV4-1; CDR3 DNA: TGCGCCAGCAGCCAAGTTCGCCTAACACAGCCCCAGCATTTT; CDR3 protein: CASSQVRLTQPQHF
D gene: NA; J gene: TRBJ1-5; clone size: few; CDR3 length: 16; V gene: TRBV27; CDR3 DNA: TGTGCCAGCAGTTTGTCCCGACGGAATAGCAATCAGCCCCAGCATTTT; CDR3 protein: CASSLSRRNSNQPQHF
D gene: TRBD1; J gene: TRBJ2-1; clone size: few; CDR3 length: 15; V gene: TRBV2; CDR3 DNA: TGTGCCAGCAGTAAGGACAGGGGAGACTACAATGAGCAGTTCTTC; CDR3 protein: CASSKDRGDYNEQFF
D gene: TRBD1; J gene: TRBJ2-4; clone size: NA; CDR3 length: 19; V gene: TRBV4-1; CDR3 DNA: TGCGCCAGCAGCCAAGAGGCAGGACAGGGGGCCGTCTACAAAAACATTCAGTACTTC; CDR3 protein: CASSQEAGQGAVYKNIQYF
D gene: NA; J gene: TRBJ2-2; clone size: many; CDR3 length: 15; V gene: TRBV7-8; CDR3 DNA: TGTGCCAGCAGCTTTGGGGGGCCAAACACCGGGGAGCTGTTTTTT; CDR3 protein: CASSFGGPNTGELFF
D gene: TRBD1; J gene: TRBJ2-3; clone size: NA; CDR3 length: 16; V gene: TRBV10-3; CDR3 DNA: TGTGCCATCAGTGAGGGGAGGACAGGGAACACAGATACGCAGTATTTT; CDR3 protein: CAISEGRTGNTDTQYF
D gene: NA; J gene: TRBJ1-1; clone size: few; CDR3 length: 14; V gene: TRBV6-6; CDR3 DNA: TGTGCCAGCAGTCGCGCCCGGGCCGAGAGTGAAGCTTTCTTT; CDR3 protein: CASSRARAESEAFF
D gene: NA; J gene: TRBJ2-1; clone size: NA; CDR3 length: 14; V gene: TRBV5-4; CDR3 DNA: TGTGCCAGCCACTCTGAACGCTCCTACAATGAGCAGTTCTTC; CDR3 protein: CASHSERSYNEQFF
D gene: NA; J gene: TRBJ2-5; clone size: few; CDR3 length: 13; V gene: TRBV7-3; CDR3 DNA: TGTGCCAGCAGCCCAACTAGTGGAGAGACCCAGTACTTC; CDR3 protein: CASSPTSGETQYF
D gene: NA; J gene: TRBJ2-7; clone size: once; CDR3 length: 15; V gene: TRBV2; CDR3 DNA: TGTGCCAGCACCTATACAGGGATCGGCACCTACGAGCAGTACTTC; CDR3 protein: CASTYTGIGTYEQYF
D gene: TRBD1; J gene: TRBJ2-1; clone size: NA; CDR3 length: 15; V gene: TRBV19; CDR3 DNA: TGTGCCAGTAGTACCCGGGACAGGCAAAACAATGAGCAGTTCTTC; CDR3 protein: CASSTRDRQNNEQFF
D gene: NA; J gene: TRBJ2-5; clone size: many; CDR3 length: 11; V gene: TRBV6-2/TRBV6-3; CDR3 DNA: TGTGCCAGCGCTGACGGGGGCACCCAGTACTTC; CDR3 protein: CASADGGTQYF
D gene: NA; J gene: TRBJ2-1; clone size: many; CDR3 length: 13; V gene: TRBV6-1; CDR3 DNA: TGTGCCTCCCAGGCGGGAAGATACAATGAGCAGTTCTTC; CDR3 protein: CASQAGRYNEQFF
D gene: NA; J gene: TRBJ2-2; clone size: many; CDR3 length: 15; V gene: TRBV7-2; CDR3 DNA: TGTGCCAGCACCCTTCCGGGACGGAACACCGGGGAGCTGTTTTTT; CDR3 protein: CASTLPGRNTGELFF